This T cell receptor (beta chain) was recorded in a study of T-cell reconstitution after alpha-beta-depleted transplantation in children. Unique molecular identifiers tagged the TCRbeta library. From the PCR reads, TCRdb called clonotypes with MiXCR, one entry per CDR3 protein. Of roughly 610,000 distinct CDR3 sequences in the sample, about 10% were seen once. V lost 5 bases and J lost 1, with 11 bases in between. The CDR3 is made up of 14 amino acids. This clonotype was seen ten or more times. The receptor was derived from a human donor who donated a stem cell graft to a child with acute myeloid leukemia. V is TRBV12-3 or TRBV12-4 and J is TRBJ1-1; a weak D match, TRBD1 (5 bases). The starting material was PBMCs from the stem cell graft donor, obtained from the stem cell graft. CDR3 protein: CASSPWDRNTEAFF. The CDR3 nucleotides read TGTGCCAGCAGTCCTTGGGACCGGAACACTGAAGCTTTCTTT.